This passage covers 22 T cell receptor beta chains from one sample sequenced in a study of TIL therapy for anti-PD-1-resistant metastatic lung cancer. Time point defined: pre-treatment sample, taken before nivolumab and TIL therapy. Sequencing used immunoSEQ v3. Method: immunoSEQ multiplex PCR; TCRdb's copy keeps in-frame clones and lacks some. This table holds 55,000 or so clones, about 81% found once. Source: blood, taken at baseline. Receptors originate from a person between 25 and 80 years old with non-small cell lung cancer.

The CDR3 loop reads CASSPEAKNIQYF. CDR3 sequence (DNA): TGTGCCAGCTCACCGGAAGCCAAAAACATTCAGTACTTC. V gene TRBV18 combines with J gene TRBJ2-4, with D uncertain. In germline, CDR1 is KGHSH, CDR2 LQKENI. CDR3 length equals 13 residues. V was pared by 3 bases and J by 0 bases, with 3 bases between.

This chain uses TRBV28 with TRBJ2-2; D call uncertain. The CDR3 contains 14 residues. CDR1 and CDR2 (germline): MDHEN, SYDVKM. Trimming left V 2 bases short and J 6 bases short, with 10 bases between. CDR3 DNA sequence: TGTGCCAGCAGTTTACATAGCTACGCCGGGGAGCTGTTTTTT. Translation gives CASSLHSYAGELFF.

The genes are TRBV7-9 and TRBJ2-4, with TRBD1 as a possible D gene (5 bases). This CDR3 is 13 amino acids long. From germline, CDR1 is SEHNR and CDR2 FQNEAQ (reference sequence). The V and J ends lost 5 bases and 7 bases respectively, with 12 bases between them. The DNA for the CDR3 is TGTGCCAGCAGCAGGGGCGAAGGGAACATTCAGTACTTC. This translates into CASSRGEGNIQYF.

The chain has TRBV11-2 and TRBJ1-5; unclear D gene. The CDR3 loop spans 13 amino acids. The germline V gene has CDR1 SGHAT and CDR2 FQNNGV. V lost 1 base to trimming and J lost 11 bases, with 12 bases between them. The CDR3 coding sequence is TGTGCCAGCAGCTTAGGTCGGGCCGAGGCCCAGCATTTT. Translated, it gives CASSLGRAEAQHF.

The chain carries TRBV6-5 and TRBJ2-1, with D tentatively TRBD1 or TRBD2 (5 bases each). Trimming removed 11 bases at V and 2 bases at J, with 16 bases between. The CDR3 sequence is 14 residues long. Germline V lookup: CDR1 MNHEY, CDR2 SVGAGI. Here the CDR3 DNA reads TGTGCCTCCGGGGCGATCGGCGCCTACAATGAGCAGTTCTTC. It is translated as CASGAIGAYNEQFF.

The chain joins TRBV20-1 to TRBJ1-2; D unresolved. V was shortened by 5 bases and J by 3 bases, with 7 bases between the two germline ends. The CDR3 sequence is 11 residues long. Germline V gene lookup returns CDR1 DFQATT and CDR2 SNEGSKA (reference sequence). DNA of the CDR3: TGCAGTGCTTCCGGGGACTATGGCTACACCTTC. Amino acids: CSASGDYGYTF.

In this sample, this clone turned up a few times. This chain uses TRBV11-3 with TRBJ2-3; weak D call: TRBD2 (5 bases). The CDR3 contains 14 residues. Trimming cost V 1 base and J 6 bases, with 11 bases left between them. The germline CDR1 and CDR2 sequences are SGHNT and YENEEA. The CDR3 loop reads CASSLAERGDTQYF. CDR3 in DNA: TGTGCCAGCAGCTTAGCCGAGCGCGGGGATACGCAGTATTTT.

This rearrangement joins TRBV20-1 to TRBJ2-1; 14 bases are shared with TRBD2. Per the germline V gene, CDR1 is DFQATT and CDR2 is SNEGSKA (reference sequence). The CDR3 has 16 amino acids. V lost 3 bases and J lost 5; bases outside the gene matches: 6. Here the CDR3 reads CSASEGTSGSNNEQFF. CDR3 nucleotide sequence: TGCAGTGCTAGTGAAGGGACTAGCGGGAGTAACAATGAGCAGTTCTTC.

This CDR3 reads CASSLEVGDEQYF. The CDR3 coding sequence is TGTGCCAGCAGCTTGGAGGTGGGTGACGAGCAGTACTTC. This chain joins TRBV5-4 and TRBJ2-7; D not certain. Per germline, CDR1 SGHNT and CDR2 YYREEE (reference sequence). The CDR3 has 13 residues. The V end lost 0 bases, the J end lost 5 bases, and 9 bases lay between the germline ends.

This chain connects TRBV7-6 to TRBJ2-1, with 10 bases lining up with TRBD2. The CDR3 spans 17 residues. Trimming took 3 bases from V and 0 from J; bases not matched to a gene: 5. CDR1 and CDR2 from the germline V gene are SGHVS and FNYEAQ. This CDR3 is CASSLGSGRVSYNEQFF. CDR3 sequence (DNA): TGTGCCAGCAGCTTGGGCAGCGGGAGGGTCTCCTACAATGAGCAGTTCTTC.

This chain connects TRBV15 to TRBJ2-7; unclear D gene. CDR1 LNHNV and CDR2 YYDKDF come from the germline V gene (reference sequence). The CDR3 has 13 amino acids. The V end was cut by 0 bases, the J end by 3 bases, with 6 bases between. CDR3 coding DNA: TGTGCCACCAGCAGAGATGGCCTCTACGAGCAGTACTTC. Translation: CATSRDGLYEQYF.

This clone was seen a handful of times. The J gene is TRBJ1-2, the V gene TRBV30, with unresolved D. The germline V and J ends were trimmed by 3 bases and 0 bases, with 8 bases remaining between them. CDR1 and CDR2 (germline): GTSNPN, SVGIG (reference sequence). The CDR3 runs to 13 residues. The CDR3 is CAWRTDTNYGYTF. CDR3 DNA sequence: TGTGCCTGGAGGACTGACACTAACTATGGCTACACCTTC.

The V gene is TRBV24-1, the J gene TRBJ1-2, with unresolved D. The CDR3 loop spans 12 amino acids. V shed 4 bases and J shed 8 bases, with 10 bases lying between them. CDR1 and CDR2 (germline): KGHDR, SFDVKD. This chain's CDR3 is CATSDRRRGYTF. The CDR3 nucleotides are TGTGCCACCAGTGACCGACGGAGGGGCTACACCTTC.

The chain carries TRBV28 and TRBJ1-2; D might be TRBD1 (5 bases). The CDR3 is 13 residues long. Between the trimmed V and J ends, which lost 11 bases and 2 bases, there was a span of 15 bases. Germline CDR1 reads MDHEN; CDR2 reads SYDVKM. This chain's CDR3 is CASGWTPNYGYTF. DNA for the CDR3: TGTGCCTCTGGGTGGACACCGAACTATGGCTACACCTTC.

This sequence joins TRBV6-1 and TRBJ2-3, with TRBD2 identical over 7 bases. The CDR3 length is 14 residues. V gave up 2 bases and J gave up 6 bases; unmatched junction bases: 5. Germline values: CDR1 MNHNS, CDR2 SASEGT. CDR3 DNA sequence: TGTGCCAGCAGTGAACAACTAGCGCCCGATACGCAGTATTTT. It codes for CASSEQLAPDTQYF.

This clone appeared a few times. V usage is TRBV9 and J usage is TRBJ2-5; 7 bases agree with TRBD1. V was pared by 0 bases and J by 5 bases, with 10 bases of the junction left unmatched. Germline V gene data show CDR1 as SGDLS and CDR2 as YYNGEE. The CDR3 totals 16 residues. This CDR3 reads CASSVARGLPQETQYF. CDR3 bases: TGTGCCAGCAGCGTAGCGAGGGGGCTCCCGCAGGAGACCCAGTACTTC.

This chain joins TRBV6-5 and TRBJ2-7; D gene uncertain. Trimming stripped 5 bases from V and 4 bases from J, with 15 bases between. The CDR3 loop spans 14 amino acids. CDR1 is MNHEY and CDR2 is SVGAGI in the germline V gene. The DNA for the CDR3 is TGTGCCAGCAGTCCCCCTTCTGGGTGGTACGAGCAGTACTTC. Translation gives CASSPPSGWYEQYF.

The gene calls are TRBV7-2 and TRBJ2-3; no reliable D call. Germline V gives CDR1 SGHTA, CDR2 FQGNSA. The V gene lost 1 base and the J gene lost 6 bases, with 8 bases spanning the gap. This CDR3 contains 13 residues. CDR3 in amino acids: CASSLGPRDTQYF. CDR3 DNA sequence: TGTGCCAGCAGCTTAGGGCCCCGTGATACGCAGTATTTT.

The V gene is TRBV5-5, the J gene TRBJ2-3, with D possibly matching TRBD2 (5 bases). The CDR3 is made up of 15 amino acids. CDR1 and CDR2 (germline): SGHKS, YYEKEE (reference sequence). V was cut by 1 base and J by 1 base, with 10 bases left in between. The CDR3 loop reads CASSLRLAGTDTQYF. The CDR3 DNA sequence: TGTGCCAGCAGCTTGAGGCTAGCCGGCACAGATACGCAGTATTTT.

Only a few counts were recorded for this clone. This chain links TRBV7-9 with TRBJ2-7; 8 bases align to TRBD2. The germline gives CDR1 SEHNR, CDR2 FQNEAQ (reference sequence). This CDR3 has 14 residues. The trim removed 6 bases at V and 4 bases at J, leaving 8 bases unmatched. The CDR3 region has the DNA TGTGCCAGCAGTCCCGAGCGGGAGAGGTACGAGCAGTACTTC. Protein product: CASSPERERYEQYF.

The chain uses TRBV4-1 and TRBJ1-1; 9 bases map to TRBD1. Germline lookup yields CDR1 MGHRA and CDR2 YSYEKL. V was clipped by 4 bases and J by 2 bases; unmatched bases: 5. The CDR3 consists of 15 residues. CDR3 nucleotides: TGCGCCAGCAGCCGATGGGACAGGGTAAACACTGAAGCTTTCTTT. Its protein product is CASSRWDRVNTEAFF.

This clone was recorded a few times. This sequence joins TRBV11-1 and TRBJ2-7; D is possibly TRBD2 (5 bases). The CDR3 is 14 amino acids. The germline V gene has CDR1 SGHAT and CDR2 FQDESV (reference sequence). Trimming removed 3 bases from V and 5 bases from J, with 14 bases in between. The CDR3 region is CASSFGLLDDEQYF. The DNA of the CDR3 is TGTGCCAGCAGCTTTGGACTTTTGGATGACGAGCAGTACTTC.